This TCR beta chain was sequenced in a study of tumor-infiltrating lymphocytes in primary liver carcinoma. Whole-study findings and limits: Merely about 7-25% of top clones occurred in all five tumor regions.

Starting material of about 0.45 ug total RNA yielded TCR beta cDNA via a constant-region primer. Three nested multiplex PCR rounds of slightly modified ARM-PCR generated TCR beta libraries. A C-beta reverse primer was combined with TRBV1-TRBV30 forward primers in the first two PCR rounds, and each round had 10 cycles. TCRdb re-derived calls from the multiplex PCR reads in MiXCR, one entry per CDR3 protein. The sample carries 150,000 to 200,000 distinct CDR3 sequences, around four fifths recorded once. As regards this clonotype: As yet, its antigen is unknown. No conserved phenylalanine or tryptophan ends this CDR3, so it is likely a read error.

The germline gives CDR1 MDHEN, CDR2 SYDVKM. This CDR3 is built from 13 residues. Co-extraction of both nucleic acids (RNA and DNA) used roughly 18-32 mg of unsorted bulk tissue. Samples came from superior, inferior, lateral poles and tumor centre. The specimen was tumor tissue from primary liver carcinoma. This receptor was taken from a man in his forties with primary liver carcinoma and hepatitis B virus infection. This chain joins TRBV28 and TRBJ2-3; 9 nucleotides agree with TRBD1. The CDR3 spells CASRDRGTDTQYL. The CDR3 nucleotides read TGTGCAAGCCGGGACAGGGGCACAGATACGCAGTATTTA.